The next 15 T cell receptor beta chains were all read from a single sample in a study of T cell responses to AZD1222 COVID-19 vaccine. Clones were sequenced by immunoSEQ multiplex PCR, and TCRdb holds only the in-frame ones, with some missing. The sample carries around 140,000 clones, around 90% recorded once. Sequences were derived from peripheral blood, sampled on day 0 of AZD1222 vaccination. These receptors came from an adult in good health.

This chain joins TRBV23-1 and TRBJ2-7; no reliable D call. TRBV23-1 is an open reading frame, and its role is uncertain. Deletions cut 7 bases from V and 3 bases from J, with 16 bases between. The CDR3 loop spans 14 amino acids. The CDR3: CASTLGCRIYEQYF. The CDR3 bases are TGCGCCAGCACTCTCGGATGTAGGATCTACGAGCAGTACTTC.

V and J are TRBV7-9 and TRBJ1-6; D gene unclear. The germline V and J ends were trimmed by 2 bases and 0 bases, with 5 bases remaining between them. The germline V gene encodes CDR1 SEHNR and CDR2 FQNEAQ (reference sequence). This CDR3 is 15 amino acids long. As DNA, the CDR3 is TGTGCCAGCAGCTTATTCGTCTCCTATAATTCACCCCTCCACTTT. Protein: CASSLFVSYNSPLHF.

The rearrangement joins TRBV29-1 to TRBJ2-7, with D uncertain. In germline, CDR1 is SQVTM, CDR2 ANQGSEA. This CDR3 has 12 residues. V lost 6 bases, J lost 1 base, and 10 bases lay in between. The CDR3 DNA is TGCAGCGTGTCGGACGGGTCCTACGAGCAGTACTTC. It yields the protein CSVSDGSYEQYF.

The CDR3 sequence is CASATGGQPQHF. In DNA, the CDR3 is TGTGCCAGTGCTACAGGGGGCCAGCCCCAGCATTTT. The rearrangement uses TRBV6-5 and TRBJ1-5; 9 bases line up with TRBD1. Germline assignment: CDR1 MNHEY and CDR2 SVGAGI. The CDR3 runs 12 residues. V was pared by 9 bases and J by 7 bases, with 4 bases of the junction left unmatched.

Remarks on this clone: Compared with germline, one end of the junction differs, possibly owing to a read error. This chain joins TRBV7-9 and TRBJ2-2; 8 bases are a match to TRBD2. The germline V gene has CDR1 SEHNR and CDR2 FQNEAQ (reference sequence). The CDR3 has 15 residues. The CDR3 DNA reads TGTGCCAGCAGCATAGCGGGACCTTCCACCGGGGAGCTGTTTTTT. This gives the protein CASSIAGPSTGELFF.

This chain uses TRBV6-4 with TRBJ1-2, with a weak D call TRBD1 (5 bases). Trimming left V 5 bases short and J 2 bases short, with 9 bases between. Germline V gives CDR1 MRHNA, CDR2 SNTAGT. CDR3 length: 13 amino acids. This CDR3 reads CASSLWGNYGYTF. CDR3 DNA sequence: TGTGCCAGCAGTTTATGGGGGAACTATGGCTACACCTTC.

This rearrangement joins TRBV15 to TRBJ1-4; the D is unclear. The CDR3 contains 16 residues. Germline CDR1 and CDR2: LNHNV and YYDKDF (reference sequence). V was pared by 0 bases and J by 5 bases, with 13 bases between. The CDR3 spells CATSRDPVGVNEKLFF. CDR3 DNA: TGTGCCACCAGCAGAGATCCCGTGGGAGTCAATGAAAAACTGTTTTTT.

The chain recombines TRBV3-1 (or the pseudogene TRBV3-2) with TRBJ2-7; perhaps TRBD1 as D (6 bases). Trimming removed 1 base at V and 8 bases at J, with 9 bases between. CDR1 is LGHDT and CDR2 is YNNKEL in the germline V gene (reference sequence). The CDR3 is 12 residues long. As DNA, the CDR3 is TGTGCCAGCAGCCAAGCACAGGGTAAGCAGTACTTC. Protein product: CASSQAQGKQYF.

V is TRBV28 and J is TRBJ2-5, with 7 bases aligning to TRBD2. CDR1 MDHEN and CDR2 SYDVKM come from the germline V gene. The V segment lost 4 bases and the J segment 2 bases; nucleotides outside the gene matches: 13. This CDR3 has 17 residues. CDR3: CASSYLRRASGQETQYF. The CDR3 DNA is TGTGCCAGCAGTTACCTTAGGAGGGCTAGCGGACAAGAGACCCAGTACTTC.

The genes are TRBV15 and TRBJ2-3, with a tentative D call TRBD2 (7 bases). This CDR3 is built from 18 residues. Germline lookup yields CDR1 LNHNV and CDR2 YYDKDF (reference sequence). V was clipped by 0 bases and J by 9 bases, with 25 bases between them. The CDR3 DNA reads TGTGCCACCAGCAGAGATGGGGACGGGGGGCGAGCTGGGGTCACGCAGTATTTT. Translating it yields CATSRDGDGGRAGVTQYF.

Comments on this clone: One end of the junction is discordant with germline, which a read error may explain. The chain uses TRBV20-1 and TRBJ1-6; D not resolved. The V gene's germline CDR1 is DFQATT and CDR2 SNEGSKA (reference sequence). This CDR3 has 14 amino acids. The CDR3 coding sequence is TGCAGTGCTAGTATGCAGGAGGGTAATACACCCCTCCACTTT. This translates into CSASMQEGNTPLHF.

CDR3 sequence: CASNPGTSGGEQFF. DNA of the CDR3: TGTGCCAGCAACCCCGGGACTAGCGGGGGAGAGCAGTTCTTC. The chain uses TRBV7-6 and TRBJ2-1, with 14 bases identical to TRBD2. CDR3 size: 14 residues. V was pared by 7 bases and J by 10 bases, with 6 bases of the junction left unmatched. Looked up from germline, CDR1 is SGHVS and CDR2 is FNYEAQ.

This clone was observed once. V gene TRBV6-5 combines with J gene TRBJ2-2; maybe TRBD2 (7 bases). This CDR3 is 14 amino acids long. Trimming shortened V by 4 bases and J by 7 bases, and 13 bases separated the two germline ends. The V gene's germline CDR1 is MNHEY and CDR2 SVGAGI. This CDR3 is CASSSPGGGGELFF. DNA for the CDR3: TGTGCCAGCAGTTCCCCGGGGGGCGGCGGGGAGCTGTTTTTT.

The chain combines TRBV24-1 with TRBJ2-2, with 8 positions matching TRBD2. This CDR3 spans 13 amino acids. The germline CDR1 and CDR2 sequences are KGHDR and SFDVKD. J was trimmed by 4 bases and V by 9 bases; bases with no gene match: 3. The CDR3 bases are TGTGCCACCGCCGGGGGGGCCACCGGGGAGCTGTTTTTT. Translating it yields CATAGGATGELFF.

V and J are TRBV9 and TRBJ2-2; D unclear. Germline loops: CDR1 SGDLS, CDR2 YYNGEE. This CDR3 has 12 amino acids. Trimming took 3 bases from V and 2 from J, leaving 2 bases between them. CDR3 amino acids: CASSENTGELFF. In DNA form, the CDR3 reads TGTGCCAGCAGCGAAAACACCGGGGAGCTGTTTTTT.